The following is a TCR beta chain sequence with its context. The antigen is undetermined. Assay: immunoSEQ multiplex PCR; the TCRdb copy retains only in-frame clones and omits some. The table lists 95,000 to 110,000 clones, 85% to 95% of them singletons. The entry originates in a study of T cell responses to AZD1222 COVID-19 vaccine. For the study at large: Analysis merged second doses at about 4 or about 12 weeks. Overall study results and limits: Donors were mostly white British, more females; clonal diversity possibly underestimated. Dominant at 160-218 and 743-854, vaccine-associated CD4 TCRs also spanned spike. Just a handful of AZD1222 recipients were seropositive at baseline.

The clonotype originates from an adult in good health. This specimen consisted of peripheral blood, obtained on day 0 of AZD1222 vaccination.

The CDR3, as DNA: TGCAGCGTTGAAGAAGGGGCCGGCGGCTACACCTTC. Translated: CSVEEGAGGYTF. The rearrangement links TRBV29-1 to TRBJ1-2; tentatively, D is TRBD1 (5 bases). Trimming left V 0 bases short and J 8 bases short, with 10 bases between. Germline V gives CDR1 SQVTM, CDR2 ANQGSEA. This CDR3 is 12 amino acids long.